A selection of T cell receptor beta chains follows, all from one sample in a study of graft-versus-host responses after intestinal transplantation. Assay used: immunoSEQ multiplex PCR; TCRdb lists only in-frame clones, some missing. Here the sample spans around 13,000 clones, roughly 81% being singletons. The specimen comprised PBMCs, sampled after intestinal transplantation. Every receptor here comes from a human patient who received an intestinal transplant, so some T cells may come from the graft donor. The CDR3 runs from the conserved cysteine through the conserved F or W.

CDR3: CASSPTVTGNYGYTF
V: TRBV7-9

CDR3: CASQAGSDTQYF
V: TRBV19

CDR3: CASSLVGQLDEQYF
V: TRBV5-4

CDR3: CASSPSGTRDYEQYF
V: TRBV9

CDR3: CASSPGGTSETQYF
V: TRBV5-1

CDR3: CSAAGNTEAFF
V: TRBV29-1

CDR3: CASSPGSGVTYNEQFF
V: TRBV7-9

CDR3: CASSFSWLGHPNYGYTF
V: TRBV5-1

CDR3: CASSGTGGSGANVLTF
V: TRBV6-4

CDR3: CASTFQMNTEAFF
V: TRBV6-1

CDR3: CASSVRQNNSPLHF
V: TRBV9

CDR3: CASSFGTDYGYTF
V: TRBV27

CDR3: CASERGGRPTDTQYF
V: TRBV28

CDR3: CAINKSGFEDTQYF
V: TRBV10-3

CDR3: CASSQDLEQYF
V: TRBV5-1

CDR3: CASSPPGFQGGLLEQYF
V: TRBV18

CDR3: CASSRPDRQSYEQYF
V: TRBV5-4

CDR3: CASVVRLTHSGANVLTF
V: TRBV27

CDR3: CASSIEGRGLGLAFF
V: TRBV19

CDR3: CASSPGQGAHGYTF
V: TRBV11-1

CDR3: CASSVSGGTQETQYF
V: TRBV9

CDR3: CASSYSYVDSSYEQYF
V: TRBV6-5

CDR3: CASSLPLFPGHSGEQYF
V: TRBV5-6

CDR3: CATSRDLEGANEQYF
V: TRBV15

CDR3: CASSIAGGPGTDTQYF
V: TRBV10-2

CDR3: CASSEVGAAGEQYF
V: TRBV6-6

CDR3: CASSPPTTGKSYGYTF
V: TRBV18

CDR3: CASLGQRETQYF
V: TRBV28

CDR3: CASSVVDYEDTQYF
V: TRBV9

CDR3: CASSYSRRASYEQYF
V: TRBV6-5

CDR3: CASSQDSGGANEQFF
V: TRBV4-2

CDR3: CASSLDPGNTIYF
V: TRBV11-2

CDR3: CASGEGLTYEQYF
V: TRBV10-2

CDR3: CASSFARANEQFF
V: TRBV27

CDR3: CASQTLGNSPLHF
V: TRBV6-5

CDR3: CASSLEGRPGNTIYF
V: TRBV5-1

CDR3: CASSPQNAYNSPLHF
V: TRBV18

CDR3: CASSQDRPTDTQYF
V: TRBV4-2

CDR3: CASSFSSTERGQPQHF
V: TRBV7-8

CDR3: CATSRDRGTGVEQYF
V: TRBV15

CDR3: CASSPPMGYLNTEAFF
V: TRBV25-1

CDR3: CASSRDRAKNIQYF
V: TRBV19

CDR3: CASSQGFGGKDEQFF
V: TRBV4-1

CDR3: CASSIGPNQPQHF
V: TRBV19